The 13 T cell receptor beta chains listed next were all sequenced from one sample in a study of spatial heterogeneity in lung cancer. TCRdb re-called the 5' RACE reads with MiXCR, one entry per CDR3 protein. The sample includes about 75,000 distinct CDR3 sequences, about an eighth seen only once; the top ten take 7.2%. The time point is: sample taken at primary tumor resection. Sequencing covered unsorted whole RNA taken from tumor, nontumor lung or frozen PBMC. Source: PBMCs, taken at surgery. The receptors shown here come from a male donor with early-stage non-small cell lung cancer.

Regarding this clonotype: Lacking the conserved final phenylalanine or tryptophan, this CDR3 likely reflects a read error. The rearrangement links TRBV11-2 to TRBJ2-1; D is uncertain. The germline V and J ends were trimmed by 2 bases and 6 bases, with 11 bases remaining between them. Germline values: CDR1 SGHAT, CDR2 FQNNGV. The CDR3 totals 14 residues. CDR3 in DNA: TGTGCCAGCAGCTTACAGGTATCCGGCAATGAGCAGTTCATC. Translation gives CASSLQVSGNEQFI.

The CDR3 sequence: CASSPAGMNTGELFF. As DNA, the CDR3 is TGTGCCAGCTCACCAGCAGGAATGAACACCGGGGAGCTGTTTTTT. This chain joins TRBV18 and TRBJ2-2; D gene ambiguous. V was cut by 2 bases and J by 1 base, with 8 bases left in between. The CDR3 is made up of 15 amino acids. Per the germline V gene, CDR1 is KGHSH and CDR2 is LQKENI.

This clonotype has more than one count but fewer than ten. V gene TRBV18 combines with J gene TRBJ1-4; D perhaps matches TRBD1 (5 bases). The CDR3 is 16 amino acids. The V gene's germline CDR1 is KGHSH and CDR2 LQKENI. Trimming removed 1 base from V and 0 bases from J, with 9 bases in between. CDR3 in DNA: TGTGCCAGCTCACCACGGTGGGGGGCAACTAATGAAAAACTGTTTTTT. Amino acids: CASSPRWGATNEKLFF. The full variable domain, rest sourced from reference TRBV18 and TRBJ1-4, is NAGVMQNPRHLVRRRGQEARLRCSPMKGHSHVYWYRQLPEEGLKFMVYLQKENIIDESGMPKERFSAEFPKEGPSILRIQQVVRGDSAAYFCASSPRWGATNEKLFFGSGTQLSVL.

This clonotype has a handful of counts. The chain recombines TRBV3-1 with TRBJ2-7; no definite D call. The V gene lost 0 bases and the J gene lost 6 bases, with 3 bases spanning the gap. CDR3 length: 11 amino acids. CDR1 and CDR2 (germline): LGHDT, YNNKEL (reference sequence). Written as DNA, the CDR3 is TGTGCCAGCAGCCAAGATAGCGAGCAGTACTTC. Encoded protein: CASSQDSEQYF.

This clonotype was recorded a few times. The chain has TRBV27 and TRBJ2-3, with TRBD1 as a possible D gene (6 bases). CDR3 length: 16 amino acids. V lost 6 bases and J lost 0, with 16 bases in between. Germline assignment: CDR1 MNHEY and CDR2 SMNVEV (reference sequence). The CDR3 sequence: CASSPPGDFSTDTQYF. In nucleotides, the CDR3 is TGTGCCAGCAGCCCACCAGGGGATTTTAGCACAGATACGCAGTATTTT.

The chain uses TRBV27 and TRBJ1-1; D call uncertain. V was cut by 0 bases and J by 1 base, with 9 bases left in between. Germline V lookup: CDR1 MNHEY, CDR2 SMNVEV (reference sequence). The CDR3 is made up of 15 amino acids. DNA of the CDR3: TGTGCCAGCAGTTTATCGCTCAGAAGGAACACTGAAGCTTTCTTT. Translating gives CASSLSLRRNTEAFF.

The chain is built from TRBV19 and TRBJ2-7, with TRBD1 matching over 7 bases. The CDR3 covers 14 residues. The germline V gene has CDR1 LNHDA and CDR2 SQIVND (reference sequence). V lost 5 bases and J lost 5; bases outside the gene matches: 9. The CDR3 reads CASSPPLTGNEQYF. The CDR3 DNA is TGTGCCAGTAGTCCCCCGCTGACAGGGAACGAGCAGTACTTC.

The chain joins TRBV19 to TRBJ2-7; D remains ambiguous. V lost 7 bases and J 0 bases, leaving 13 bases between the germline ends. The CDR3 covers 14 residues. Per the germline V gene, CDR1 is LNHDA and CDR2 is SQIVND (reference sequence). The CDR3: CASNVKGSSYEQYF. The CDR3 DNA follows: TGTGCCAGTAATGTTAAGGGAAGCTCCTACGAGCAGTACTTC.

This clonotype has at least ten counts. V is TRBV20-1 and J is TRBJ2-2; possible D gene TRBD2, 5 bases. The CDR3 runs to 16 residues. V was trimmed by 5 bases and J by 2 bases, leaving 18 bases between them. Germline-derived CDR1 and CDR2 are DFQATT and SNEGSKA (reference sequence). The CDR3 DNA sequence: TGCAGTGCTTTGCTTCCCGGGATAACTAACACCGGGGAGCTGTTTTTT. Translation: CSALLPGITNTGELFF.

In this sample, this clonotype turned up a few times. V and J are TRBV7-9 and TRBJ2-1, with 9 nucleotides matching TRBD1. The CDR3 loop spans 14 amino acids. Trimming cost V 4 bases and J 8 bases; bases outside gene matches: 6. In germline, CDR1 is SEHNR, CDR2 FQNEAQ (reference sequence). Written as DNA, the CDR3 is TGTGCCAGCAGCTCCCGGACAGGGGCCGATGAGCAGTTCTTC. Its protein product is CASSSRTGADEQFF.

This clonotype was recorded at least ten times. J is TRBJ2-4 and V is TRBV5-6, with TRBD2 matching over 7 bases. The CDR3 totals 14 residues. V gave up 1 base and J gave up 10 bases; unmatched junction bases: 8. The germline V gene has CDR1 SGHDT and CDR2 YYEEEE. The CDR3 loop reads CASSLLSSGGIQYF. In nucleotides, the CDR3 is TGTGCCAGCAGCTTGTTGTCTAGCGGAGGGATTCAGTACTTC. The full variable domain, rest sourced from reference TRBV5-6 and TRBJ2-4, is DAGVTQSPTHLIKTRGQQVTLRCSPKSGHDTVSWYQQALGQGPQFIFQYYEEEERQRGNFPDRFSGHQFPNYSSELNVNALLLGDSALYLCASSLLSSGGIQYFGAGTRLSVL.

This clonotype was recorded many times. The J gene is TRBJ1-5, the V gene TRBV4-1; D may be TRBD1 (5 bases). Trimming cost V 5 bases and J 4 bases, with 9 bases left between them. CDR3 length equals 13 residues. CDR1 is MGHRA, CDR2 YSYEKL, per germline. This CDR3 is CASSIGVNQPQHF. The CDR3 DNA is TGCGCCAGCAGCATAGGGGTGAATCAGCCCCAGCATTTT.

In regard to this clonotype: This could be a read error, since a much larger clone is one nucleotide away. As DNA, the CDR3 is TGTGCCATCGGGGGCGGTCTTAAAGAAAAACTGTTTTTT. Translating gives CAIGGGLKEKLFF. The V and J genes are TRBV10-3 and TRBJ1-4, with D possibly TRBD1 on 6 matching bases. CDR3 length: 13 amino acids. With 8 bases removed from V and 8 bases from J, the gap between germline ends came to 15 bases. CDR1 and CDR2 from the germline V gene are ENHRY and SYGVKD.